These 8 T cell receptor beta chains were sequenced from one sample in a study of spatial heterogeneity in lung cancer. Overall study results and limits: Intratumoral expanded alpha and beta TCR counts were found to track tumor mutation counts.

Using its own MiXCR run on the 5' RACE reads, TCRdb lists one record per CDR3 protein. This table holds about 2,200 distinct CDR3 sequences, 14% to 15% found once. These receptors have no identified antigens. As for time point: sample taken at primary tumor resection. Sample: lung tumor tissue, taken at surgery. The receptors here all came from a male donor with early-stage non-small cell lung cancer.

The chain joins TRBV6-2 or TRBV6-3 to TRBJ1-5, with D unresolved. The CDR3 loop spans 16 amino acids. Germline-derived CDR1 and CDR2 are MNHEY and SVGEGT. The germline V and J ends were trimmed by 6 bases and 0 bases, with 15 bases remaining between them. CDR3 sequence: CASSPRRRTSNQPQHF. DNA of the CDR3: TGTGCCAGCAGCCCTCGGCGTAGGACTAGCAATCAGCCCCAGCATTTT.

This chain uses TRBV5-1 with TRBJ1-1, with D perhaps matching TRBD1 (5 bases). In germline, CDR1 is SGHRS, CDR2 YFSETQ. CDR3 size: 13 residues. V gave up 6 bases and J gave up 3 bases, with 12 bases separating them. The CDR3 DNA reads as TGCGCCAGCAAGGGCCCGGGGGACACTGAAGCTTTCTTT. It yields the protein CASKGPGDTEAFF. The complete variable domain, with remaining parts taken from reference TRBV5-1 and TRBJ1-1, reads KAGVTQTPRYLIKTRGQQVTLSCSPISGHRSVSWYQQTPGQGLQFLFEYFSETQRNKGNFPGRFSGRQFSNSRSEMNVSTLELGDSALYLCASKGPGDTEAFFGQGTRLTVV.

By share of the sample, this clonotype is medium-sized (0.01 to 0.1%). With a much larger clone just one base away, this may be a read error. The genes are TRBV5-8 and TRBJ2-1; D uncertain. This CDR3 has 11 residues. V was shortened by 2 bases and J by 7 bases, with 4 bases between the two germline ends. Germline values: CDR1 SGHTS, CDR2 YDEGEE. The CDR3 loop reads CASSFGNEQFF. DNA for the CDR3: TGTGCCAGCAGCTTTGGGAATGAGCAGTTCTTC.

In its sample, this clonotype ranks as medium-sized. This chain joins TRBV5-1 and TRBJ1-1; D is uncertain. This CDR3 has 13 residues. Trimming cost V 6 bases and J 0 bases, with 9 bases left between them. Germline lookup yields CDR1 SGHRS and CDR2 YFSETQ. In DNA form, the CDR3 reads TGCGCCAGCAAGGCGGGTATGAACACTGAAGCTTTCTTT. Protein sequence: CASKAGMNTEAFF.

By proportion, this clonotype is medium-sized. The chain recombines TRBV23-1 with TRBJ2-3; D is undetermined. TRBV23-1 belongs to the ORF category, with a function that is uncertain. The CDR3 covers 17 residues. Trimming left V 4 bases short and J 2 bases short, with 19 bases between. The CDR3 protein is CASSPGYETIATDTQYF. The CDR3 region has the DNA TGCGCCAGCAGTCCTGGCTATGAAACCATCGCCACAGATACGCAGTATTTT.

This clonotype was observed a handful of times. The gene calls are TRBV5-1 and TRBJ2-7; 12 bases fit TRBD2. Trimming took 4 bases from V and 3 from J; bases not matched to a gene: 2. The CDR3 consists of 14 residues. Germline CDR1 SGHRS, CDR2 YFSETQ. The CDR3: CASSQGLAGYEQYF. For the CDR3, the DNA is TGCGCCAGCAGCCAGGGACTAGCGGGCTACGAGCAGTACTTC.

By share, this clonotype ranks as medium-sized. V gene TRBV7-8 combines with J gene TRBJ2-1; 8 positions match TRBD2. Trimming cost V 1 base and J 6 bases; bases outside gene matches: 8. The CDR3 totals 16 residues. In germline, CDR1 is SGHVS, CDR2 FQNEAQ. CDR3 in DNA: TGTGCCAGCAGCTTAGTGAGCCTGGGACTAGTCAATGAGCAGTTCTTC. It codes for CASSLVSLGLVNEQFF.

This clonotype is deemed medium-sized. The V and J genes are TRBV20-1 and TRBJ2-2; D perhaps matches TRBD1 (6 bases). This CDR3 region has 14 residues. From germline, CDR1 is DFQATT and CDR2 SNEGSKA (reference sequence). Trimming took 1 base from V and 1 from J, leaving 7 bases between them. The CDR3 spells CSARVGGNTGELFF. Written as DNA, the CDR3 is TGCAGTGCTAGAGTAGGGGGGAACACCGGGGAGCTGTTTTTT.